At least ten counts were recorded for the clone carrying this T cell receptor beta chain. Indicated time point: newly diagnosed GD, antithyroid drugs for less than 3 months. PBMCs were the source of the RNA used for TCR sequencing. The sample belongs to a study of regulatory T cells in long-lasting Graves disease. Germline-derived CDR1 and CDR2 are MNHEY and SVGEGT. The CDR3 covers 12 residues. V was shortened by 3 bases and J by 4 bases, with 6 bases between the two germline ends. CDR3 regions were amplified by Arm-PCR using iRepertoire HTBI primers to build TCR beta libraries. Using its own MiXCR run on the multiplex PCR reads, TCRdb lists one record per CDR3 protein. Among approximately 350,000 distinct CDR3 sequences, around 11% were seen once, and the ten largest hold approximately 20%. These same data were also listed under a study on T cells in Graves' hyperthyroidism and ophthalmopathy. That report adds: Hyperthyroidism, newly diagnosed and lasting under 2 months, affected patients aged 18 to 65.

This chain uses TRBV6-2 or TRBV6-3 with TRBJ1-2; D is unclear. This clonotype was sampled from a woman aged 18-29 years with Graves disease. Specimen: peripheral blood mononuclear cells (PBMCs), collected at new diagnosis, from a patient treated with antithyroid drugs. The CDR3 nucleotides are TGTGCCAGCAGTTATGTTGGCTATGGCTACACCTTC. Its translation: CASSYVGYGYTF.